This note documents a single TCR beta chain sequence. Many counts were recorded for this clonotype. Its antigen specificity is not known. No base quality information exists; no much larger clone differs at one position. Sample time point, as interpreted from the label and publication: newly diagnosed GD, antithyroid drugs for less than 3 months. For both TCR sequencing and RNA sequencing, RNA was extracted from PBMCs using TRIzol. The diagnosis of Graves' disease followed American Thyroid Association guidelines. Patients were recruited from an endocrinology department in Xi'an, China. From each patient, about 9 milliliters of peripheral blood was collected into an EDTA anticoagulant tube. Ficoll Paque Plus density gradient separation was used to isolate PBMCs, and no further T cell sorting was performed. An Agilent 2100 Bioanalyzer and agarose gel were used to assess RNA quality, and a NanoDrop 2000 was used to measure RNA concentration.

These data are taken from a study of regulatory T cells in long-lasting Graves disease (dated by TCRdb to about 2021). For the wider study: Antithyroid drugs had been taken for less than 3 months by newly diagnosed Graves' disease patients. Persistent Graves' disease patients were compared with newly diagnosed Graves' disease patients by peripheral blood TCR sequencing and RNA sequencing. TCR sequencing covered around 13 persistent and approximately 20 newly diagnosed Graves' disease patients, about 35 samples in total. The study was registered as a clinical trial and conducted in China.

The full study reports these points: Only the TCR beta chain was sequenced and analyzed. Lower TCR Shannon entropy and fewer highly expanded clones were observed in persistent Graves' disease patients than in newly diagnosed patients, which suggested clonal expansion. Persistent patients shared more public clonotypes among themselves (fewer than 3,000) than newly diagnosed patients did (approximately 970). The study examined only peripheral blood because the primary lesion, thyroid tissue, could not be accessed. The authors acknowledged the small sample size as a limitation that may reduce accuracy.

Library prep was done by multiplex PCR. TCRdb records Illumina HiSeq 4000 as the sequencer. TCR beta libraries were built with iRepertoire HTBI primers and Arm-PCR amplification of CDR3 regions. Before sequencing, the PCR products underwent gel purification. The original pipeline was this. Across samples, 60 to 80 TRBV and 13 to 15 TRBJ segments were identified and used for gene usage analysis of CDR3 amino acid clonotypes. Filtered high-quality paired reads were merged into contigs using COPE and FqMerger. BLAST was used to align contigs to IMGT TRBV, TRBD and TRBJ reference genes, with CDR3 defined following IMGT. Highly expanded clones were defined as clonotypes with a frequency above 0.1%. Shannon entropy was used to measure repertoire diversity, and the Gini coefficient was used to measure V-J evenness. A clonotype was considered public if more than one individual shared it. TCRdb reprocessing: public reads trimmed at Q25 with fastp, clones called with MiXCR, in-frame beta chains kept. Under each unique CDR3 protein, matching rows form one entry showing the most common genes and DNA. These V and J calls are TCRdb output, not the study's own analysis. A total of 560,000 or so distinct CDR3 sequences appear in this sample, roughly a sixth of them only once. The ten largest clones represent around 12% of the sample.

This same sample was also taken into another study, of T cells in Graves' hyperthyroidism and ophthalmopathy. From that second study: Stable Graves' hyperthyroidism was defined as no progression to ophthalmopathy during 18 months of follow-up. Hyperthyroidism patients were newly diagnosed, with disease duration under 2 months, and aged 18 to 65 years. Exclusion was applied to patients with uncontrolled infections, other autoimmune diseases, pregnancy or lactation. Clinical symptoms, serum thyroxine and TRAb, thyroid ultrasound, and orbital computed tomography formed the basis for the diagnoses. The TCR CDR3 was subjected to a first round of RT-PCR using the HTBI primer set and the Qiagen OneStep RT-PCR kit. Most expanded thyroid clonotypes (frequency above 0.001) were also found in blood, which suggests that blood repertoires may mirror thyroid immune responses. A model built on a 13 V-J signature distinguished ophthalmopathy from stable hyperthyroidism, reaching roughly 88% sensitivity and about 81% specificity in cross-validation and 80%/75% in testing. In validation, progression to ophthalmopathy was predicted by the model with nearly 71% sensitivity and 72.22% specificity, a median of approximately 7.1 months before onset. TCR V-J signatures able to tell the groups apart were searched for in a discovery cohort of 100 or so patients, of whom more than 40 had Graves' ophthalmopathy and about 60 had stable Graves' hyperthyroidism. Prospective prediction of ophthalmopathy was tested in an independent validation cohort consisting of fewer than 20 hyperthyroidism patients and some 17 patients who later progressed to ophthalmopathy. The roughly 90 discovery patients were divided at random into training and test sets in a 7:3 ratio. Thyroid tissue and blood T-cell repertoires from about six Graves' hyperthyroidism patients were also compared in the study. After blood sampling, hyperthyroidism patients were treated with methimazole at a starting dose of 30 mg daily, and ophthalmopathy patients were treated with high-dose intravenous methylprednisolone. A second multiplex PCR round built the libraries, followed by size selection and purification. Libraries were sequenced paired-end with 100 bp reads on an Illumina HiSeq2000. SOAPnuke was used to process the raw data, with reads discarded if the reads contained adapters or uncalled bases, had a mean Phred below 15, or lacked an exact constant-primer or identifier match. High-quality paired reads were merged with COPE v1.2.5, and unique nucleotide sequences were defined as clonotypes. MiTCR v1.1 was used to align the clonotypes against IMGT TRBV, TRBD and TRBJ reference segments. The analysis was restricted to V-J combinations with a frequency above 0.0001, which together covered roughly 99% of the repertoires. The TCS score was defined as the ratio of F50 (clonal expansion) to E x V (chaos), calculated using BLOSUM62-based TCRdist between CDR3 peptides within each V-J. Welch's t-statistics and random forest reduced several hundred V-J features to roughly 13, which were used in a naive Bayes classifier (R e1071). Sample size was not statistically predetermined, and blinding of investigators to group allocation was not performed. According to the paper, TCR Vbeta CDR3 sequencing was carried out on some 130 peripheral blood samples, which came from fewer than 50 ophthalmopathy, fewer than 80 hyperthyroidism and approximately 17 progressor patients.

This specimen was peripheral blood mononuclear cells (PBMCs), taken at new diagnosis, from a patient treated with antithyroid drugs. This sequence originates from a man between 18 and 35 years old with Graves disease. Donor details come from another sample of the same person, matched by shared clones.

The CDR3 region has the sequence CASRLGATDTQYF. The nucleotide sequence reads as follows: TGTGCCAGCAGGCTAGGGGCCACAGATACGCAGTATTTT. The chain is assembled from TRBV25-1 and TRBJ2-3; TRBD1 is a possible D gene, resting on 5 matching bases. From a lookup of the germline V gene, CDR1 and CDR2 are MGHDK and SYGVNS. The V end loses 6 bases and the J end loses 2 bases, and a stretch of 9 bases separates them. The CDR3 runs 13 amino acids, cysteine and phenylalanine included. The sequence is cut down to CDR3 DNA, 39 bases in frame from base 1.